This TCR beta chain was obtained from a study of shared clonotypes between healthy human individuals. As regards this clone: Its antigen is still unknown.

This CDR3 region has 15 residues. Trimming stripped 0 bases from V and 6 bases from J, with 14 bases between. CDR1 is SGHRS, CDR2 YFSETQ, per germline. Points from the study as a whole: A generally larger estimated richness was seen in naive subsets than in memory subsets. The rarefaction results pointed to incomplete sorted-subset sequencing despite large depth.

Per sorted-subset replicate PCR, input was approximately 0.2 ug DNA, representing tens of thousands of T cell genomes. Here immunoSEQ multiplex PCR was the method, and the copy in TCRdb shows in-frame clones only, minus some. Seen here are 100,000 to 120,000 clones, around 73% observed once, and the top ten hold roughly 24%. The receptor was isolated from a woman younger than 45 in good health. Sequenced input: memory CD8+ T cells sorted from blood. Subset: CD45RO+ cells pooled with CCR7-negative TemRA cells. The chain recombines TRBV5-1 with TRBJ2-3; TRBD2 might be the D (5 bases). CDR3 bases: TGCGCCAGCAGCTTGGCGGAGGTATCCGGCGATACGCAGTATTTT. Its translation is CASSLAEVSGDTQYF.